This entry is about one T cell receptor (beta chain). The antigen remains unidentified. The CDR3 is made up of 13 amino acids. Trimming shortened V by 5 bases and J by 0 bases, and 8 bases separated the two germline ends. The germline gives CDR1 MDHEN, CDR2 SYDVKM. The entry originates in a study of cytomegalovirus exposure and HLA in healthy donors. Vbeta (60) and Jbeta (13) primers were used in the PCR. TCRdb keeps only in-frame clones here, not all; method: immunoSEQ multiplex PCR. The listing records 95,000 to 150,000 clones. Overall study results and limits: Common viral pathogens seemed to be connected with several of the most significant clusters, according to a later analysis. Some segments of the V type, notably TRBV6-2 and TRBV6-3, were excluded as indistinguishable. One variant, a missense change in DCLRE1C, was linked in a later analysis to TCR beta V- and J-gene trimming.

This chain connects TRBV28 to TRBJ2-7, with D maybe TRBD1 (5 bases). The specimen was PBMCs. The receptor comes from a man younger than 30 in good health and CMV-seronegative. CDR3 region: CASSRQTSYEQYF. The DNA of the CDR3 is TGTGCCAGCAGTAGACAGACCTCCTACGAGCAGTACTTC.